What follows are 8 T cell receptor beta chains derived from one specimen sequenced in a study of T-cell reconstitution after alpha-beta-depleted transplantation in children. Library preparation (for TCRbeta) was performed with unique molecular identifiers. From the PCR reads, TCRdb called clonotypes with MiXCR, one entry per CDR3 protein. Here the sample spans 250,000 to 300,000 distinct CDR3 sequences, 10% being singletons. Sequencing was performed on PBMCs, taken before TCRalphabeta/CD19-depleted stem cell transplant. The receptor set was obtained from a boy under three years old with acute myeloid leukemia, due to receive a stem cell transplant.

This clonotype turned up a few times. This rearrangement joins TRBV4-1 to TRBJ2-1; no definite D call. The CDR3 sequence is 15 residues long. V lost 0 bases and J 5 bases, leaving 11 bases between the germline ends. Germline V gives CDR1 MGHRA, CDR2 YSYEKL. In nucleotides, the CDR3 is TGCGCCAGCAGCCAAGAAGTGACTCCCCACAATGAGCAGTTCTTC. The encoded protein is CASSQEVTPHNEQFF.

Notes on this clonotype: A read error is possible here, since a much larger clone lies one base away. The chain carries TRBV7-9 and TRBJ2-3; D uncertain. The germline V gene has CDR1 SEHNR and CDR2 FQNEAQ (reference sequence). The V end was cut by 2 bases, the J end by 2 bases, with 11 bases between. This CDR3 region has 15 residues. The CDR3 sequence is CASSLPVEVTDTQYF. The CDR3 DNA reads as TGTGCCAGCAGCTTACCCGTAGAGGTCACAGATACGCAGTATTTT.

This clonotype was seen at least ten times. The J gene is TRBJ1-5, the V gene TRBV10-3; 7 bases agree with TRBD1. CDR1 and CDR2 (germline): ENHRY, SYGVKD. V trimming: 7 bases; J trimming: 7 bases; junction bases outside the gene matches: 7. This CDR3 contains 13 residues. This CDR3 is CAITQGVGQPQHF. The CDR3, as DNA: TGTGCCATCACCCAGGGGGTAGGGCAGCCCCAGCATTTT.

This clonotype was picked up many times. The chain is built from TRBV20-1 and TRBJ2-1; D possibly uses TRBD1 or TRBD2 (5 bases each). Germline CDR1 DFQATT, CDR2 SNEGSKA (reference sequence). The V gene lost 6 bases and the J gene lost 5 bases, with 17 bases spanning the gap. This CDR3 spans 14 amino acids. This chain's CDR3 is CSAGSTDYDNEQFF. The DNA of the CDR3 is TGCAGTGCCGGGTCGACAGACTACGACAATGAGCAGTTCTTC.

This clonotype was picked up many times. This chain's CDR3 is CAISEIGGSNQPQHF. In nucleotides, the CDR3 is TGTGCCATCAGTGAAATAGGGGGCAGCAATCAGCCCCAGCATTTT. The chain uses TRBV10-3 and TRBJ1-5; 7 nucleotides line up with TRBD1. V lost 3 bases, J lost 1 base, and 3 bases stayed unmatched. CDR1 ENHRY and CDR2 SYGVKD come from the germline V gene. The CDR3 runs to 15 residues.

This clonotype showed up many times. The genes are TRBV5-5 and TRBJ1-4, with no clear D. Trimming took off 4 bases at V and 4 bases at J, with 11 bases between the two ends. Germline CDR1 and CDR2: SGHKS and YYEKEE (reference sequence). The CDR3 runs 14 residues. The CDR3 DNA reads TGTGCCAGCAGCCCGACCGCGGTTAATGAAAAACTGTTTTTT. This sequence encodes CASSPTAVNEKLFF. Variable domain in full (rest from reference TRBV5-5 and TRBJ1-4): DAGVTQSPTHLIKTRGQQVTLRCSPISGHKSVSWYQQVLGQGPQFIFQYYEKEERGRGNFPDRFSARQFPNYSSELNVNALLLGDSALYLCASSPTAVNEKLFFGSGTQLSVL.

This clonotype showed up many times. The gene calls are TRBV28 and TRBJ2-7; 9 bases agree with TRBD2. Germline assignment: CDR1 MDHEN and CDR2 SYDVKM. With V trimmed by 11 bases and J by 1 base, 6 bases remained unmatched. This CDR3 contains 13 residues. CDR3 sequence (DNA): TGTGCCGGTAGAAGCGGGGGGTCCTACGAGCAGTACTTC. It is translated as CAGRSGGSYEQYF.

The chain employs TRBV20-1 and TRBJ2-7; D is perhaps TRBD2 (5 bases). Looked up from germline, CDR1 is DFQATT and CDR2 is SNEGSKA (reference sequence). The CDR3 is made up of 16 amino acids. V was shortened by 3 bases and J by 0 bases, with 18 bases between the two germline ends. CDR3 DNA sequence: TGCAGTGCTAGCGGGATGAGCGCACGAAGCTCCTACGAGCAGTACTTC. This gives the protein CSASGMSARSSYEQYF.